A single sample gave rise to the 2 T cell receptor beta chains below, sequenced in a study of blood T cell repertoires in COVID-19. Measured with immunoSEQ multiplex PCR; TCRdb has only the in-frame clones, and not every one. This sample has over 200,000 clones, with 80% to 90% found just once. Sequencing was carried out using PBMCs or T cells enriched from blood (not recorded which). All receptors derive from a woman aged 25 to 39 who had been exposed to COVID-19.

This sequence joins TRBV18 and TRBJ2-2, with 7 bases fitting TRBD1. The CDR3 has 15 residues. V shed 6 bases and J 2 bases; nucleotides not matched to a gene: 6. Germline V lookup: CDR1 KGHSH, CDR2 LQKENI. CDR3 loop: CASSGTEVNTGELFF. The CDR3 coding sequence is TGTGCCAGCTCCGGGACAGAAGTTAACACCGGGGAGCTGTTTTTT. Full variable domain (rest looked up from reference TRBV18 and TRBJ2-2): NAGVMQNPRHLVRRRGQEARLRCSPMKGHSHVYWYRQLPEEGLKFMVYLQKENIIDESGMPKERFSAEFPKEGPSILRIQQVVRGDSAAYFCASSGTEVNTGELFFGEGSRLTVL.

The rearrangement uses TRBV29-1 and TRBJ2-1; TRBD2 matches at 13 bases. V gave up 3 bases and J gave up 4 bases; unmatched junction bases: 6. Germline loops: CDR1 SQVTM, CDR2 ANQGSEA. The CDR3 is 16 amino acids. The CDR3: CSVDGTGLAGYNEQFF. In DNA form, the CDR3 reads TGCAGCGTTGACGGGACGGGACTAGCGGGATACAATGAGCAGTTCTTC.